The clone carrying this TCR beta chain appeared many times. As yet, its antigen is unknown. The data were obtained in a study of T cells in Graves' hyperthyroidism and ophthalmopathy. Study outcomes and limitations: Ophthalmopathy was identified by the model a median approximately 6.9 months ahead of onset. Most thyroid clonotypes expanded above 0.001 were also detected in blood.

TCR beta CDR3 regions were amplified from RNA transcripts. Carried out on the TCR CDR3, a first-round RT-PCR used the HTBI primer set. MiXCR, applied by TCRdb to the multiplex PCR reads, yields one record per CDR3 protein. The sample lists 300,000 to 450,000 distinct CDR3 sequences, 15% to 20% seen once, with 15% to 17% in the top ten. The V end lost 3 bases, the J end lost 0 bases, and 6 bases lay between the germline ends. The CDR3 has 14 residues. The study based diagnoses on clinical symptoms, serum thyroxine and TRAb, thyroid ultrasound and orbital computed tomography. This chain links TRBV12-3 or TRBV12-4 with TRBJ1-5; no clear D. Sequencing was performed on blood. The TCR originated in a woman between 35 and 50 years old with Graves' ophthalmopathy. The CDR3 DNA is TGTGCCAGCAGTTTTGGTTTTAGCAATCAGCCCCAGCATTTT. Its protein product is CASSFGFSNQPQHF.